The source of this T cell receptor beta chain is a study of shared clonotypes between healthy human individuals. General study findings and limits: About 5% was the fraction of naive CD4 clonotypes found shared across four donors. Sampling included only blood; tissue repertoires likely differ.

V was shortened by 0 bases and J by 3 bases, with 7 bases between the two germline ends. The CDR3 extends over 14 amino acids. Germline CDR1 SGDLS, CDR2 YYNGEE. This clone was detected only once. Its antigen is still unknown. TCRdb keeps only in-frame clones here, not all; method: immunoSEQ multiplex PCR. The data show under 750,000 clones, with about two thirds seen just once and about 1.7% held by the top ten. There were only Caucasian adults among the donors, and all lived in Nashville, Tennessee. V usage is TRBV9 and J usage is TRBJ2-1; the D is unclear. The sample was memory CD4+ T cells sorted from blood. Subset denoted: CD45RA-negative fraction. The sequence was collected from a woman in her thirties in good health. CDR3 nucleotide sequence: TGTGCCAGCAGCGTAGCCGCAGTCTACAATGAGCAGTTCTTC. It yields the protein CASSVAAVYNEQFF.